These T cell receptor beta chains were read from a single sample in a study of cytomegalovirus exposure and HLA in healthy donors. Sequencing was performed with immunoSEQ multiplex PCR; in TCRdb, only in-frame clones are kept and a portion is missing. The sample holds under 200,000 clones; 75% to 85% are singletons and the top ten take 0.6% to 0.95%. Sequenced sample: PBMCs. Receptor source: a female donor in good health and CMV-seronegative. CDR3s include the opening cysteine and the closing phenylalanine or tryptophan. D genes are given only for firm matches. Clone size is not always given. Where it is, it says once, few, many or a class for expanded clones.

V	size	D	J	DNA	CDR3
TRBV7-6	.	.	TRBJ2-6	TGTGCCAGCAGCCAAGAAGCCCGGAGGTCTGGGGCCAACGTCCTGACTTTC	CASSQEARRSGANVLTF
TRBV11-1	.	TRBD2	TRBJ2-1	TGTGCCAGCAGCTTAGCGCTGGCTAGCGGGGAAGATGAGCAGTTCTTC	CASSLALASGEDEQFF
TRBV10-3	.	.	TRBJ1-1	TGTGCCATCAGTGAGTTCAGGGAGGACGGCACTGAAGCTTTCTTT	CAISEFREDGTEAFF
TRBV9	.	TRBD1	TRBJ1-1	TGTGCCAGCAGCGTAGATGGGACAGGGGGCACTGAAGCTTTCTTT	CASSVDGTGGTEAFF
TRBV5-4	once	TRBD2	TRBJ2-1	TGTGCCAGCAGCCAGGACCCGGGGGGAACGTCCAATGAGCAGTTCTTC	CASSQDPGGTSNEQFF
TRBV5-1	.	TRBD1	TRBJ1-5	TGCGCCAGCAGCCCTACGACAGGGGGCGGGCAGCCCCAGCATTTT	CASSPTTGGGQPQHF
TRBV29-1	.	TRBD2	TRBJ2-5	TGCAGCGTTCGGCGGGAGAGGGAGACCCAGTACTTC	CSVRRERETQYF
TRBV28	.	TRBD1	TRBJ2-7	TGTGCCAGCAGTCCACCGGACAGGGGTGTTTACGAGCAGTACTTC	CASSPPDRGVYEQYF
TRBV6-4	.	TRBD2	TRBJ2-7	TGTGCCAGCAGTGAGCAAAGCGGGGAGATGGCCTCCGAGCAGTACTTC	CASSEQSGEMASEQYF
TRBV30	.	.	TRBJ2-5	TGTGCCTGGAGTGCAACTCGGACTTTCCAAGAGACCCAGTACTTC	CAWSATRTFQETQYF
TRBV30	.	TRBD1	TRBJ2-2	TGTGCCTGGAGTGTACGGACAGGGGTTGGCACCGGGGAGCTGTTTTTT	CAWSVRTGVGTGELFF
TRBV7-2	.	TRBD2	TRBJ2-1	TGTGCCAGCAGCTCAGTCGGCCTGCGACTAGCAGATTTCTTC	CASSSVGLRLADFF
TRBV9	.	TRBD1	TRBJ1-3	TGTGCCAGCAGCGTAGTTGGACAGGCCTTCTCTGGAAACACCATATATTTT	CASSVVGQAFSGNTIYF
TRBV4-3	once	TRBD2	TRBJ2-1	TGCGCCAGCAGCCCTGGACTAGCGGGGGGAGGCTCCAGGGATGAGCAGTTCTTC	CASSPGLAGGGSRDEQFF
TRBV11-2	few	.	TRBJ2-2	TGTGCCAGCAGCTTAGGAGGGACCGGGGAGCTGTTTTTT	CASSLGGTGELFF
TRBV6-5	.	.	TRBJ1-6	TGTGCCAGCAGCAGGAACTCCAATTCACCCCTCCACTTT	CASSRNSNSPLHF
TRBV6-5	.	.	TRBJ2-3	TGTGCCAGCAGTTACGCGGTTGCGGGGCATACGCAGTATTTT	CASSYAVAGHTQYF
TRBV19	.	TRBD1	TRBJ2-2	TGTGCCAGTAGTAGCCTAAGGGGGCTGAAAGACACCGGGGAGCTGTTTTTT	CASSSLRGLKDTGELFF
TRBV2	.	.	TRBJ1-5	TGTGCCAGCAGGGCGACAGTTAGCAATCAGCCCCAGCATTTT	CASRATVSNQPQHF
TRBV25-1	once	TRBD1	TRBJ1-5	TGTGCCAGCAGTGGAGGACAGGGCAGGGAACAGCCCCAGCATTTT	CASSGGQGREQPQHF
TRBV4-3	few	TRBD1	TRBJ1-6	TGCGCCAGCAGGCGGGCCGGGACAGATAATTCACCCCTCCACTTT	CASRRAGTDNSPLHF
TRBV7-8	.	TRBD1	TRBJ2-2	TGTGCCAGCACCTCGGACAGGGGTGGCGGGGAGCTGTTTTTT	CASTSDRGGGELFF
TRBV30	few	.	TRBJ2-1	TGTGCCTGGAGTGCCTCCCACAATGAGCAGTTCTTC	CAWSASHNEQFF
TRBV2	.	.	TRBJ2-5	TGTGCCAGCAGTGAAAGTCGGGTTACGGAGACCCAGTACTTC	CASSESRVTETQYF
TRBV6-6	.	TRBD1	TRBJ1-2	TGTGCCAGCAGTTACCCGGACAGGGGGTTCTATGGCTACACCTTC	CASSYPDRGFYGYTF
TRBV6-1	.	.	TRBJ2-1	TGTGCCAGCAGCCCCAAAGCCTCAGGGCTTGAGCAGTTCTTC	CASSPKASGLEQFF
TRBV2	.	.	TRBJ2-7	TGTGCCAGCAGTGTTAGGCCCGAGGCGGAAAAGTACTTC	CASSVRPEAEKYF
TRBV9	once	TRBD2	TRBJ2-3	TGTGCCAGCAGCGTAACCAGCGGGGGGGCCGTGGATACGCAGTATTTT	CASSVTSGGAVDTQYF
TRBV28	few	TRBD2	TRBJ2-6	TGTGCCAGCAGTGTAGCGGGAGCCTTCTCTGGGGCCAACGTCCTGACTTTC	CASSVAGAFSGANVLTF
TRBV7-2	.	TRBD1	TRBJ2-7	TGTGCCAGCAGCCCTACAGGGGTACGTGGCGAGCAGTACTTC	CASSPTGVRGEQYF
TRBV6-5	.	.	TRBJ2-5	TGTGCCGGCAGTTACTCGATCGGGGTAGAGGGAGAGACCCAGTACTTC	CAGSYSIGVEGETQYF
TRBV4-2	.	TRBD1	TRBJ2-7	TGTGCCAGCAGCCAAGGTTCAGACAGGGTCAACGAGCAGTACTTC	CASSQGSDRVNEQYF
TRBV4-3	.	.	TRBJ1-6	TGCGCCAGCAGCCAAGAACCCCGAGGGACTTACTATAATTCACCCCTCCACTTT	CASSQEPRGTYYNSPLHF
TRBV4-1	.	TRBD1	TRBJ1-5	TGCGCCAGCAGCCAAGACACAGGGGGCGGTCGGCCCCAGCATTTT	CASSQDTGGGRPQHF
TRBV9	.	.	TRBJ1-1	TGTGCCAGCAGCGGTCTAGGGGGTTACAAAGCTTTCTTT	CASSGLGGYKAFF
TRBV27	.	.	TRBJ1-1	TGTGCCAGCAGTTCGTACAGGGTCACTGAAGCTTTCTTT	CASSSYRVTEAFF
TRBV6-5	.	TRBD1	TRBJ2-7	TGTGCCAGCAGTTACAGGGGACAGGGGGACTCCTACGAGCAGTACTTC	CASSYRGQGDSYEQYF
TRBV18	.	TRBD1	TRBJ1-2	TGTGCCAGCTCACCAAGACAGGGAGACGGCTACACCTTC	CASSPRQGDGYTF
TRBV19	few	TRBD1	TRBJ1-1	TGTGCCAGTAGAGTGGACAGGGAAGCTTTCTTT	CASRVDREAFF
TRBV30	.	.	TRBJ2-2	TGTGCCTGGAGGTGGGGCCCCGGGGAGCTGTTTTTT	CAWRWGPGELFF
TRBV4-3	.	.	TRBJ2-1	TGCGCCAGCAGCCAATGGTCCAGGGGCTACGATGAGCAGTTCTTC	CASSQWSRGYDEQFF
TRBV9	.	TRBD1	TRBJ1-1	TGTGCCAGCAGCGTAGTCCGGGACAGGGTGATGAACACTGAAGCTTTCTTT	CASSVVRDRVMNTEAFF
TRBV29-1	.	TRBD2	TRBJ2-1	TGCAGCGTTGAGTCGCTAGCGGTTTACAATGAGCAGTTCTTC	CSVESLAVYNEQFF
TRBV27	.	TRBD1	TRBJ1-5	TGTGCCAGCAGTTTATACCCAGCCGGACAGGGGGCTCGTAGCAATCAGCCCCAGCATTTT	CASSLYPAGQGARSNQPQHF
TRBV7-2	.	TRBD1	TRBJ1-2	TGTGCCAGCAGCGGTCGACAGGGTGGATGGGGTTATGGCTACACCTTC	CASSGRQGGWGYGYTF
TRBV5-1	.	.	TRBJ2-3	TGCGCCAGCAGCTTGCAGGGAACAGATACGCAGTATTTT	CASSLQGTDTQYF
TRBV7-2	once	TRBD1	TRBJ2-4	TGTGCCAGCAGCTTAGGAAAACTACAGGGGTCCAAAAACATTCAGTACTTC	CASSLGKLQGSKNIQYF
TRBV9	.	.	TRBJ2-6	TGTGCCAGCAGCGTAGGACTCGCTGGGGCCAACGTCCTGACTTTC	CASSVGLAGANVLTF
TRBV18	.	.	TRBJ2-6	TGTGCCAGCTCAAGTTGGCAGGGTGCAGCTGGGGCCAACGGCCTGACTTTC	CASSSWQGAAGANGLTF
TRBV6-1	few	TRBD1	TRBJ1-1	TGTGCCAGCAGGGGGACAGGGGAAGCTTTCTTT	CASRGTGEAFF